What follows are 7 T cell receptor beta chains derived from one specimen sequenced in a study of post-analysis software for immune sequencing data. Findings of the study overall: Relative to controls, patients had five TRBV segments at higher frequency, with TRBV5-6, TRBV5-1 and TRBV20-1 among these.

Unique molecular identifiers were carried by the TCR beta cDNA libraries. TCRdb called the PCR reads again in MiXCR, with one record for every CDR3 protein. The table lists about 260,000 distinct CDR3 sequences, just over 35% of them singletons, with 4% to 5.5% in the top ten. These TCRs are of unknown antigen specificity. The sequenced material came from blood. All receptors derive from a girl aged 5 to 17 with multiple sclerosis.

This clonotype was recorded at least ten times. V is TRBV12-3 or TRBV12-4 and J is TRBJ1-6; D is unclear. The CDR3 covers 14 residues. V lost 7 bases to trimming and J lost 9 bases, with 16 bases between them. The CDR3 is CASTPGDESSPLHF. CDR3 nucleotide sequence: TGTGCCAGCACCCCCGGGGATGAGAGTTCACCCCTCCACTTT.

This clonotype was counted at least ten times. V and J are TRBV7-9 and TRBJ2-1; TRBD2 matches at 14 bases. Germline CDR1 reads SEHNR; CDR2 reads FQNEAQ (reference sequence). The ends lost 7 bases at V and 3 bases at J; junction bases unmatched: 11. CDR3 length equals 18 residues. CDR3 residues: CASTSGTSGSLFYNEQFF. CDR3 DNA: TGTGCCAGCACCTCCGGGACTAGCGGGAGCCTATTCTACAATGAGCAGTTCTTC.

This clonotype occurred many times. The chain is built from TRBV28 and TRBJ2-4, with 7 bases that match TRBD1. With 6 bases clipped from V and 6 bases from J, the junction kept 11 bases outside the gene matches. The CDR3 spans 15 residues. CDR1 is MDHEN, CDR2 SYDVKM, per germline. CDR3 amino acids: CASSQDRTLGNIQYF. The CDR3 DNA reads TGTGCCAGCAGCCAGGACAGGACCCTCGGAAACATTCAGTACTTC.

There are many counts of this clonotype. The chain joins TRBV15 to TRBJ2-1; TRBD1 agrees at 11 bases. This CDR3 region has 15 residues. From germline, CDR1 is LNHNV and CDR2 YYDKDF (reference sequence). J was trimmed by 6 bases and V by 4 bases; bases with no gene match: 5. DNA for the CDR3: TGTGCCACCAGCAAAGGACAGGGGGCAGGCAATGAGCAGTTCTTC. Amino acids: CATSKGQGAGNEQFF. The variable domain in full, completed from reference TRBV15 and TRBJ2-1, reads DAMVIQNPRYQVTQFGKPVTLSCSQTLNHNVMYWYQQKSSQAPKLLFHYYDKDFNNEADTPDNFQSRRPNTSFCFLDIRSPGLGDTAMYLCATSKGQGAGNEQFFGPGTRLTVL.

The V gene is TRBV3-1, the J gene TRBJ2-7, with 11 positions matching TRBD2. The J call could be wrong; TRBJ2-5 is a better fit for the DNA end. The CDR3 is 18 residues long. Germline assignment: CDR1 LGHDT and CDR2 YNNKEL (reference sequence). The CDR3 DNA is TGTGCCAGCAGCCGAAGTGGACTAGCGGGTGGAGGAGGAGAGACCCAGTACTTC. Translated, it gives CASSRSGLAGGGGETQYF.

This clonotype was seen at least ten times. The chain couples TRBV3-1 to TRBJ2-1; 12 nucleotides match TRBD2. The CDR3 runs to 17 residues. The germline V gene encodes CDR1 LGHDT and CDR2 YNNKEL (reference sequence). J lost 4 bases, V lost 4 bases, and 8 bases had no gene match. This CDR3 reads CASSPGLAGGPYNEQFF. The CDR3, as DNA: TGTGCCAGCAGCCCGGGGCTAGCGGGAGGGCCGTACAATGAGCAGTTCTTC.

This clonotype appeared once. The chain couples TRBV7-3 to TRBJ2-3; no clear D gene. The germline V and J ends were trimmed by 5 bases and 3 bases, with 12 bases remaining between them. Germline V gene data show CDR1 as SGHTA and CDR2 as FQGTGA. The CDR3 has 14 amino acids. CDR3 region: CASSNDRLTDTQYF. CDR3 bases: TGTGCCAGCAGCAATGATAGACTGACAGATACGCAGTATTTT.